This TCR beta chain was profiled in a study of T cell responses to AZD1222 COVID-19 vaccine (dated by TCRdb to the early 2020s). In the study overall: A total of about 230 trial participants underwent TCR sequencing, of whom 200 to 220 received two doses of AZD1222 and 26 received two doses of the MenACWY control vaccine. Trial participants were enrolled into age subgroups of 18-55, 56-69 and 70-plus years, which contained approximately 150, 28 and 58 TCR-sequenced participants, respectively. Study-wide findings and limitations: Only five or six AZD1222 recipients were SARS-CoV-2 seropositive at baseline, limiting conclusions about previously exposed vaccinees. Because no day 14 peak-response samples were available, the repertoires could be characterized only after the peak T cell response. Spike-specific TCR breadth and depth rose significantly after two AZD1222 doses compared with day 0 and with MenACWY recipients. CD4 TCRs associated with the vaccine covered the entire spike protein, and the dominant responses were in regions 160-218 and 743-854. Epitopes outside the regions mutated in the B.1.351 and B.1.1.7 variants were reportedly recognized by nearly half of the unique spike-specific TCRs. Participants were mostly white British and included more females than males, and it was suggested by the authors that clonal diversity may have been underestimated. In the small 56-69-year group, the increase in depth fell short of significance, most likely because of low power.

The sample's time point label, decoded: about 28 days (+/-7) after the second vaccine dose. AZD1222 recipients given second doses at about 4 weeks or at about 12 weeks were pooled, since spike-specific TCR depth and breadth were not found to differ between the two schedules. The vaccinee samples were drawn from two UK trials, COV001 and COV002, one of which was a single-blind randomized controlled phase 2/3 trial testing AZD1222 (ChAdOx1 nCoV-19) in healthy adults. For TCRbeta chain sequencing, PBMC samples were collected from trial participants at day 0 and at day 28 after the second dose. A remark on this clone: Its antigen remains unidentified. Base qualities are missing; no much larger clone stands one base away.

The CDR3 regions of human TCRbeta chains were subjected to immunosequencing. In the source study's methods: Repertoire TCRs were matched against a reference library of SARS-CoV-2-specific TCRs generated with the MIRA antigen-specificity platform. Breadth was defined as the fraction of unique TCRs that were SARS-CoV-2-associated, and depth was defined as the fraction of total T cells that were SARS-CoV-2-associated. Using the MIRA data, each spike-specific TCR was mapped to the spike region that the TCR reacts to and placed in a CD4 or CD8 class. Log10-transformed breadth and depth values were compared by one-way ANOVA with Sidak's multiple comparisons tests. TCRdb took over this immuneACCESS table, retaining in-frame rearrangements with V and J assigned. Such tables are incomplete; in checked studies, under half of the missing clones stem from an unresolved V gene, and the remainder is unexplained. V and J calls plus clone size are reproduced from that table; the DNA served to infer D and trimming. The sample table contains around 120,000 clones; only one count was recorded for 85% to 95% of them. The ten largest clones add up to approximately 5.1% of the sample.

This specimen consisted of peripheral blood, obtained 28 days after the second AZD1222 dose. This clonotype originated in an adult who received the AZD1222 COVID-19 vaccine.

The CDR3 loop reads CASSDSNTDTQYF. Read as DNA, the sequence is TGTGCCAGCAGTGACTCTAACACAGATACGCAGTATTTT. The chain employs TRBV6-4 and TRBJ2-3, with no reliable assignment of the D segment. The CDR3 spans 13 residues, from the cysteine through the phenylalanine. The retained sequence is limited to the CDR3, 39 bases, with the frame set at the first base. CDR1 MRHNA and CDR2 SNTAGT were looked up in the germline V gene. The V end loses 0 bases and the J end loses 2 bases, and a stretch of 3 bases separates them.